This note documents a single T cell receptor beta chain sequence. The data were produced by immunoSEQ multiplex PCR, yet TCRdb's version contains in-frame clones alone and is incomplete. The sample includes roughly 35,000 clones, about 88% seen only once; the top ten take approximately 12%. The data belong to a study of blood T cell repertoires in COVID-19. Germline V lookup: CDR1 ENHRY, CDR2 SYGVKD. V gave up 4 bases and J gave up 4 bases, with 11 bases separating them. The CDR3 is made up of 14 amino acids. Sequences were obtained from peripheral blood. The receptor was derived from a man in his sixties with active COVID-19. The J gene is TRBJ1-3, the V gene TRBV10-3; D is unclear. The CDR3 is CAISASKLGNTIYF. CDR3 nucleotides: TGTGCCATCAGTGCCTCAAAGCTGGGAAACACCATATATTTT.